This T cell receptor (beta chain) originates from a study of blood T cell repertoires in COVID-19. This table comes from immunoSEQ multiplex PCR, and its TCRdb copy is limited to in-frame clones, with some not included. Of around 25,000 clones in the sample, approximately 85% are singletons; the top ten hold around 20%. This TCR came from a man in his sixties or seventies in a cohort sampled during active COVID-19. Specimen: peripheral blood.

The CDR3: CASSTPLTTAKNIQYF. The CDR3 DNA reads TGTGCCAGCAGCACCCCGCTGACAACAGCCAAAAACATTCAGTACTTC. V gene TRBV28 combines with J gene TRBJ2-4; D is uncertain. CDR1 MDHEN and CDR2 SYDVKM come from the germline V gene. This CDR3 is 16 amino acids long. V dropped 6 bases and J dropped 0 bases, with 15 bases sitting between them.